These T cell receptor beta chains were read from a single sample in a study of Graves' ophthalmopathy and Graves' hyperthyroidism. TCRdb processed the multiplex PCR reads anew with MiXCR; each CDR3 protein has one entry. The data contain around 1,000,000 distinct CDR3 sequences, roughly two fifths of them singletons. Sequencing used peripheral blood or thyroid tissue (not recorded which). The receptor source for this set is an adult man with Graves' hyperthyroidism. The CDR3 runs from the conserved cysteine through the conserved F or W. D genes are given only for firm matches. A clone size is listed for some rows: how often the clone was seen (once, few, many), or a class if it is expanded.

len	d_gene	abundance	v_gene	j_gene	CDR3aa	CDR3nt
17	.	many	TRBV5-1	TRBJ1-5	CASSPGLPSRWDQPQHF	TGCGCCAGCAGCCCCGGACTACCTTCCCGGTGGGATCAGCCCCAGCATTTT
14	.	few	TRBV12-3/TRBV12-4	TRBJ1-6	CASSLGGYHSPLHF	TGTGCCAGCAGTTTAGGAGGGTATCATTCACCCCTCCACTTT
15	.	few	TRBV11-2	TRBJ2-7	CASRRIRNVPYEQYF	TGTGCCAGCAGACGTATAAGAAACGTACCCTACGAGCAGTACTTC
17	.	.	TRBV4-1	TRBJ2-7	CASSQDWGEGQFSEQYF	TGCGCCAGCAGCCAAGATTGGGGGGAGGGACAATTCTCCGAGCAGTACTTC
13	.	many	TRBV2	TRBJ2-7	CASSEDPSTEQYF	TGTGCCAGCAGTGAAGACCCCAGTACCGAGCAGTACTTC
14	.	.	TRBV25-1	TRBJ2-6	CASYRESGANVLTF	TGTGCCAGCTACAGGGAGTCTGGGGCCAACGTCCTGACTTTC
15	.	many	TRBV2	TRBJ2-7	CASSEEPSSSYEQYF	TGTGCCAGCAGTGAGGAACCCTCGAGCTCCTACGAGCAGTACTTC
17	TRBD2	.	TRBV11-2	TRBJ2-2	CASSFPPLAGERGELFF	TGTGCCAGCAGCTTCCCACCTCTAGCGGGAGAGCGCGGGGAGCTGTTTTTT
15	TRBD1	.	TRBV5-1	TRBJ1-4	CASSSTGTVLEKLFF	TGCGCCAGCAGCTCAACCGGGACAGTCTTAGAAAAACTGTTTTTT
13	.	many	TRBV29-1	TRBJ1-1	CSVEVKGVAEAFF	TGCAGCGTTGAAGTTAAAGGTGTCGCTGAAGCTTTCTTT
14	TRBD2	.	TRBV7-9	TRBJ2-7	CASSQRAGGEEQYF	TGTGCCAGCAGCCAGAGGGCGGGAGGGGAAGAGCAGTACTTC
14	TRBD1	.	TRBV2	TRBJ1-2	CASRGTGSGSGYTF	TGTGCCAGCAGGGGGACAGGGAGCGGTTCTGGCTACACCTTC
15	.	few	TRBV7-2	TRBJ1-5	CASRSGRDSNQPQHF	TGTGCCAGCAGATCCGGCCGAGATAGCAATCAGCCCCAGCATTTT
21	TRBD1	many	TRBV20-1	TRBJ1-2	CSARDIPFDRDREPPNYGYTF	TGCAGTGCTAGAGATATTCCTTTCGACCGGGACAGGGAACCCCCTAACTATGGCTACACCTTC
16	.	many	TRBV7-9	TRBJ1-6	CASSRRDVTSHSPLHF	TGTGCCAGCAGCAGAAGAGATGTGACGTCTCATTCACCCCTCCACTTT
14	TRBD1	.	TRBV29-1	TRBJ1-5	CSVSSGTGDQPQHF	TGCAGCGTCTCTTCCGGGACAGGGGATCAGCCCCAGCATTTT
15	.	many	TRBV12-3/TRBV12-4	TRBJ2-7	CASSFRAGLSYEQYF	TGTGCCAGCAGTTTTCGGGCAGGGTTGTCATACGAGCAGTACTTC
15	.	.	TRBV6-2/TRBV6-3	TRBJ2-2	CASSYPPQNTGELFF	TGTGCCAGCAGTTACCCGCCACAGAACACCGGGGAGCTGTTTTTT